The clone carrying this TCR beta chain has more than one count but fewer than ten. What it binds is unknown. The germline gives CDR1 MNHEY, CDR2 SVGEGT. J lost 5 bases, V lost 6 bases, and 9 bases had no gene match. This CDR3 contains 15 residues. TCRdb analysed the reads with MiXCR anew, one entry per CDR3 protein. The repertoire includes roughly 340,000 distinct CDR3 sequences, almost 30% of them detected once, and roughly 20% sits in the top ten. The data are from a study of T cell repertoires in cytomegalovirus infection. General study findings and limits: There were HLA-C-restricted CMV-specific TCR beta clonotypes dominating the ex vivo response.

The source is a human donor in good health (CMV status not recorded). Some clones in this sample may be carry-over from other donors' samples. Sequenced here: cultured PBMCs, sampled from culture after CMV antigen stimulation. The chain carries TRBV6-2 or TRBV6-3 and TRBJ2-1, with 8 nucleotides matching TRBD2. CDR3 sequence: CASRQSGGFNNEQFF. Written as DNA, the CDR3 is TGTGCCAGCAGACAGAGCGGGGGCTTTAACAATGAGCAGTTCTTC.